This T cell receptor (beta chain) was found in a study of beta chain features in type 1 diabetes. Whole-study results and caveats: Any HLA effect on TCRB rearrangement was left unresolved by small sub-analyses. Shortening that was moderate but significant affected the TCRB CDR3s of Type 1 diabetes patients in all four CD4+ subsets. Among type 1 diabetes patients, VDJ junctions had fewer insertions and more deletions.

The study reverse transcribed the entire isolated RNA, so it sequenced expressed TCRB transcripts. Profiling relied on immunoSEQ multiplex PCR, and the TCRdb table lists in-frame clones only, not all of them. The data contain hundreds of thousands of clones, over 13% of them singletons. This CDR3 is 15 amino acids long. Germline assignment: CDR1 MNHEY and CDR2 SVGAGI. V shed 6 bases and J shed 6 bases, with 20 bases lying between them. Comment on this clone: What it binds is not known.

The chain couples TRBV6-5 to TRBJ2-5, with D perhaps matching TRBD1 or TRBD2 (6 bases each). This sequence originates from a young man with type 1 diabetes. Sequenced material: naive CD4+ T cells from blood. CDR3 region: CASSPRGPAGKTQYF. CDR3 nucleotide sequence: TGTGCCAGCAGCCCCCGGGGGCCTGCCGGGAAGACCCAGTACTTC.